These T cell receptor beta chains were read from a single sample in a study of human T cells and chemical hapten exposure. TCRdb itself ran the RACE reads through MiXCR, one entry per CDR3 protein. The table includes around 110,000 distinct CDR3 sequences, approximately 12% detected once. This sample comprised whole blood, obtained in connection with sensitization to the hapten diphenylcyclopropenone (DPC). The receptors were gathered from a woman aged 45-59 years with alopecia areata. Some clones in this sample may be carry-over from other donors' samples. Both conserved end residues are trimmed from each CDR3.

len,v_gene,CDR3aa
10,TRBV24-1,ATSENNYGYT
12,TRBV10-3,ATGLRAVDNEQF
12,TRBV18,ASSLDRGPYEQY
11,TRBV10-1,ASSEDLVYGYT
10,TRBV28,ASKTSYNEQF
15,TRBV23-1,ASSQRRELGGSDTQY
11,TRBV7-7,ASSFGGSNEQF
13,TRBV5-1,ASSSDSSGANVLT
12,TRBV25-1,ASRADLRGSPLH
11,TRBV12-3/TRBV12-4,ASRQGAADTQY
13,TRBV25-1,ASSALQGLQETQY
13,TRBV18,ASSRGLSRNQPQQ
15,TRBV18,ASSLIGTGKVYNEQF
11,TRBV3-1,ASSAPGPQEQF
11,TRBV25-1,ASSEYSTAKAF
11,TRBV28,ATSGLDQETQY
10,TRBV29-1,SVGRLYNEQF
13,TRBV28,ASSFGGTGNQPQH
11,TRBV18,ASSPGLDTEAF
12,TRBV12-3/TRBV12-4,ASSFGGTNTEAF
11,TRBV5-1,ASSPGQGVGAF
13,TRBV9,ASSVAGSGANVLT
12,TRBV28,ASSPGTVTYEQY
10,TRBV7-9,ASSTGDYGYT
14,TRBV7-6,ASSLAPGSSYNEQF
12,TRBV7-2,ASSFRNSGNTIY
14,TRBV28,ASSLPQGVDTDTQY
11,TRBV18,ASSSTVNTEAF
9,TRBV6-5,ASSYRETQY
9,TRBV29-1,SVPGNTEAF
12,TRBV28,ASTPRTVSTEAF
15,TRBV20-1,SASLPGTGDRNQPQH
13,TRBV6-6,ASSRDSTTNEKLF
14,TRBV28,ASSSPTGDELNIQY
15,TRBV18,ASSPKGDRYSNYGYT
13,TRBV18,ASSPEMGGGQPQH
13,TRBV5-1,ASSSRGAGAYEQY
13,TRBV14,ASSLLPGPTYEQY
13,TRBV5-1,ASSPGQGGRNEQF